This TCR beta chain was retrieved from a study of T cell responses to AZD1222 COVID-19 vaccine listed by TCRdb under 2021. With respect to the entire study: A total of about 230 trial participants underwent TCR sequencing, of whom some 210 received two doses of AZD1222 and 26 received two doses of the MenACWY control vaccine. Trial participants were enrolled by age into subgroups of 18-55, 56-69 and 70-plus years, and about 150, 27 and 61 TCR-sequenced participants, respectively, were included in these subgroups.

The CDR3 regions of human TCRbeta chains were analyzed by immunosequencing. Concerning the study's data processing: Repertoire TCRs were matched against a reference library of SARS-CoV-2-specific TCRs generated with the MIRA antigen-specificity platform. Breadth was defined as the fraction of unique TCRs that were SARS-CoV-2-associated, and depth was defined as the fraction of total T cells that were SARS-CoV-2-associated. Using the MIRA data, every spike-specific TCR was mapped to the spike region that the TCR reacted to and assigned to either a CD4 or a CD8 class. Log10-transformed breadth and depth values were compared by one-way ANOVA with Sidak's multiple comparisons tests. Imported from immuneACCESS, the table was reduced by TCRdb to in-frame sequences with V and J called. These copies leave out some clones; in studies compared against another copy, an unresolved V gene accounts for under half, and the cause of the remainder is not known. That table furnishes V, J and clone size, whereas the DNA furnished D and trimming. In all, the sample holds approximately 170,000 clones, and around 88% of those were seen once. Clones ranked in the top ten supply around 10% of the sample.

As regards this clone: There is no known antigen for this receptor. Base qualities were left out, and no much larger clone turns up one base away.

This sample's time point label indicates: about 28 days (+/-7) after the second vaccine dose. Because spike-specific TCR depth and breadth did not differ between the two schedules, AZD1222 recipients who got a second dose at roughly 4 weeks were pooled with those who got a second dose at roughly 12 weeks. Samples from vaccinated people were obtained from the UK trials COV001 and COV002, which included a single-blind randomized controlled phase 2/3 trial of AZD1222 (ChAdOx1 nCoV-19) in healthy adults. For TCRbeta chain sequencing, PBMC samples from trial participants were taken at day 0 and at day 28 after the second dose. The study at large found these results: Conclusions about previously exposed vaccinees are limited, since just a handful of AZD1222 recipients were seropositive for SARS-CoV-2 at baseline. CD4 TCRs associated with the vaccine covered the entire spike protein, and the dominant responses were in regions 160-218 and 743-854. Participants were mostly white British and included more females than males, and it was suggested by the authors that clonal diversity may have been underestimated. In the small 56-69-year group, the increase in depth fell short of significance, most likely because of low power. Because no samples from the day 14 peak response were available, repertoires could be characterized only after the peak T cell response. Reportedly, close to half of the unique spike-specific TCRs recognized epitopes lying outside the regions that are mutated in the B.1.351 and B.1.1.7 variants. Spike-specific TCR breadth and depth rose significantly after two AZD1222 doses compared with day 0 and with MenACWY recipients.

This specimen was peripheral blood, taken 28 days after the second AZD1222 dose. This sequence originates from an adult who received the AZD1222 COVID-19 vaccine.

In nucleotides, the sequence is TGTGCCAGCAGCTCGGAAATTCCCAATGAAAAACTGTTTTTT. The resulting protein is CASSSEIPNEKLFF. The chain is encoded by TRBV9 joined to TRBJ1-4; a confident D gene designation cannot be given. At the junction V is shortened by 4 bases and J by 5 bases, with 12 bases in between. Including the terminal cysteine and phenylalanine, the CDR3 comprises 14 residues. Only CDR3 DNA is held: 42 bases, read in frame from base 1. Based on the germline V gene, the CDR1 and CDR2 sequences are SGDLS and YYNGEE.